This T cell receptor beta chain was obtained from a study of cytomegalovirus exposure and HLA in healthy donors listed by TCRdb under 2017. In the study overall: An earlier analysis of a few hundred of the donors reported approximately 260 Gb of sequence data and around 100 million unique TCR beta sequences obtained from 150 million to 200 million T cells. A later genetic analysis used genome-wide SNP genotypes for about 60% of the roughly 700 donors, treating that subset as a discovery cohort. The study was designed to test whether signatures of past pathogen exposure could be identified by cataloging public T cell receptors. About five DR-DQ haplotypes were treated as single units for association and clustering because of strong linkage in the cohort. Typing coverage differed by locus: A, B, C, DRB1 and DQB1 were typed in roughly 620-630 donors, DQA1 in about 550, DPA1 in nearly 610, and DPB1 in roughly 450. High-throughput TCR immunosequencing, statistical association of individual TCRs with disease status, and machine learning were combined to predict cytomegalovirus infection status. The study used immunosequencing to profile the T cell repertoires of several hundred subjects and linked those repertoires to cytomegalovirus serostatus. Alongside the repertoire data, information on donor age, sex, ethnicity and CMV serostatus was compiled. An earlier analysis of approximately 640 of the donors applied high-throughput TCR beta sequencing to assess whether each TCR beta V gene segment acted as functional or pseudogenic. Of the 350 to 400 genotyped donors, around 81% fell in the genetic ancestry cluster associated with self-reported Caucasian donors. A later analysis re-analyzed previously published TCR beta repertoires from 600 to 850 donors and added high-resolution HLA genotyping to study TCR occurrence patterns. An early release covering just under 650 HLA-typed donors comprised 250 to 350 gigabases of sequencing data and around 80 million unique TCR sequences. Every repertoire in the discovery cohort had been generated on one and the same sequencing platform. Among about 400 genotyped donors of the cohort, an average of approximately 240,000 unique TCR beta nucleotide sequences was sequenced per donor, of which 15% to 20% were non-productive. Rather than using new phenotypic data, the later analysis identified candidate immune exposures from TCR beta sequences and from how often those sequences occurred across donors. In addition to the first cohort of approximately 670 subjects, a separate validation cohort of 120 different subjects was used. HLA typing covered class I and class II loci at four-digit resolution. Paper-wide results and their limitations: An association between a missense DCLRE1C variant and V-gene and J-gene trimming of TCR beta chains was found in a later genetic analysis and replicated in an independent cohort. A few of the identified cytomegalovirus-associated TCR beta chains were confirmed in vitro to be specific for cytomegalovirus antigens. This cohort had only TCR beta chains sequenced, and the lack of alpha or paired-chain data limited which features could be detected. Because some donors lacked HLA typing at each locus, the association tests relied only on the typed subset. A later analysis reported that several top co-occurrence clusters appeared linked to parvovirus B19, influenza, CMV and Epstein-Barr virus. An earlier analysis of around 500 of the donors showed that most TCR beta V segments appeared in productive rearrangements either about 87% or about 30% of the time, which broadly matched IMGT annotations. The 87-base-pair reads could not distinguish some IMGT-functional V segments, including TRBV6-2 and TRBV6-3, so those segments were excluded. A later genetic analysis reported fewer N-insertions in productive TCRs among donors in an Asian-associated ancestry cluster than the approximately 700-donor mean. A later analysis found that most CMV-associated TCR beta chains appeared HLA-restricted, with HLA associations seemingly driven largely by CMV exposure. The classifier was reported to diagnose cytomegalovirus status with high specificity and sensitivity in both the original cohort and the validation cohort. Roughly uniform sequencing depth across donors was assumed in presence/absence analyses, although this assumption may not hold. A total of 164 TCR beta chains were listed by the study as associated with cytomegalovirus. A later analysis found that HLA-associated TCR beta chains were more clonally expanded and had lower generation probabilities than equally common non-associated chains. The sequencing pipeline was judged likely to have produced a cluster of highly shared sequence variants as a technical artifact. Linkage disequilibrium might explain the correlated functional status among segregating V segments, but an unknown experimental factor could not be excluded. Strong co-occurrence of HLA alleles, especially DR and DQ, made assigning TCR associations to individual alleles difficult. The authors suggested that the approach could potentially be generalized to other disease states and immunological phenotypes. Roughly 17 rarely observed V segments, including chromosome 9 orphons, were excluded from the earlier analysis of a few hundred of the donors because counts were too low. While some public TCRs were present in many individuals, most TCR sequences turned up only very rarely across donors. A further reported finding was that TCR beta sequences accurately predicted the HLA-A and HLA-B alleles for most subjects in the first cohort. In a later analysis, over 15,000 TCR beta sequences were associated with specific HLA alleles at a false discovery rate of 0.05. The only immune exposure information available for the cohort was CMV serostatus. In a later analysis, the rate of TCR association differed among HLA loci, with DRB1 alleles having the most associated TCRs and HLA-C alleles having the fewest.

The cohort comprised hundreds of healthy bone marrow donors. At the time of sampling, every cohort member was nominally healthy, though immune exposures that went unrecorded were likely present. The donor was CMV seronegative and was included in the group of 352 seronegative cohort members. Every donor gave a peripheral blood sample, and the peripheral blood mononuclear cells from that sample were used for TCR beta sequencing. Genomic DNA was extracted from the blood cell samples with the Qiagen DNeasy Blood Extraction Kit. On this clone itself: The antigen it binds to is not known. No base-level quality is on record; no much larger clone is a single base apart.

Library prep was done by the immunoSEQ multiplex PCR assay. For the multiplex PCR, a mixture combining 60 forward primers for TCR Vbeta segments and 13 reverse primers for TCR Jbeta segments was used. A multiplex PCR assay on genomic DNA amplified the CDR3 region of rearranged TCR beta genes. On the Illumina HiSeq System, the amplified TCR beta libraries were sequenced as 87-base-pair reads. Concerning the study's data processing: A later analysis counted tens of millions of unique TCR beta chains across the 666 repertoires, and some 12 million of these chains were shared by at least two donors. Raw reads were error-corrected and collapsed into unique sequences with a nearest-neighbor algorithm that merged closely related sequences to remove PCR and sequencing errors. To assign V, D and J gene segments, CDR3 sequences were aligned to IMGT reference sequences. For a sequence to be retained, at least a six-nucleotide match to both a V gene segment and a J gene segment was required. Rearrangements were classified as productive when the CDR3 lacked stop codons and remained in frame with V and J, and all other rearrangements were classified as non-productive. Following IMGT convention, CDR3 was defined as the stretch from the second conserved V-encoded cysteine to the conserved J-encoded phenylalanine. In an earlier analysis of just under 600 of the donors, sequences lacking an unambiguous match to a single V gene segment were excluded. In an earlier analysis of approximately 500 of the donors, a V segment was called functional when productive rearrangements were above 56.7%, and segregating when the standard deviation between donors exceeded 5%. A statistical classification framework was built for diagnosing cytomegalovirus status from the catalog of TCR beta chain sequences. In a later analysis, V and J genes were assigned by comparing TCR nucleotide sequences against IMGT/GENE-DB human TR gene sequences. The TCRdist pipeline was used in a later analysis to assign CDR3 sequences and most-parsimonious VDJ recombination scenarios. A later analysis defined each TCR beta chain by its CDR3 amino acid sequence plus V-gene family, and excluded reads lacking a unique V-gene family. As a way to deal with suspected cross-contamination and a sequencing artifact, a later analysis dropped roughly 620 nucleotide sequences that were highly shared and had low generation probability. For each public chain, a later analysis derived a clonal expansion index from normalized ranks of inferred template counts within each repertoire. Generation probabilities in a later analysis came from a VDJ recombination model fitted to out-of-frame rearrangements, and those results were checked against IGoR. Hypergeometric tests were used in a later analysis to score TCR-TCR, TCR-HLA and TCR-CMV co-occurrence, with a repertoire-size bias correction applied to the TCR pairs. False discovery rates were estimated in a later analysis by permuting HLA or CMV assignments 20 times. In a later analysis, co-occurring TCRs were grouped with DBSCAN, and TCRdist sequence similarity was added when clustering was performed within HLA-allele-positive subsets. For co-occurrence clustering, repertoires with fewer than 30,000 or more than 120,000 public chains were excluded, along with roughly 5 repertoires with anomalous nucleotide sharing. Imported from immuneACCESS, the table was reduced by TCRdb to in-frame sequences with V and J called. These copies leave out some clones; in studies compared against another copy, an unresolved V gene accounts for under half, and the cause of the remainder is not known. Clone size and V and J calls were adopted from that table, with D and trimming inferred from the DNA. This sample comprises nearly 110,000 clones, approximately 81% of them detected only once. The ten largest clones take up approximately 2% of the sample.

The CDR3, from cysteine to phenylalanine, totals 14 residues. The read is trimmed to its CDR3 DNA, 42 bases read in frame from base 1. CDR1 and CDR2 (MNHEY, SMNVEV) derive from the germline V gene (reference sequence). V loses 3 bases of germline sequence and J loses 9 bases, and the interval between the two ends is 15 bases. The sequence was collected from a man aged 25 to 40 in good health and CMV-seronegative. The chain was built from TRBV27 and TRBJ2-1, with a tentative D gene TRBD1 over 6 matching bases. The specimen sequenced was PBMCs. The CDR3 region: CASSFKAGEIEQFF. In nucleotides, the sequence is TGTGCCAGCAGTTTCAAAGCAGGGGAGATTGAGCAGTTCTTC.